This T cell receptor (beta chain) derives from a study of blood T cell repertoires in COVID-19. Germline loops: CDR1 WSHSY, CDR2 SAAADI. The CDR3 runs to 14 residues. Trimming removed 5 bases from V and 7 bases from J; junction bases left unmatched: 11. Authors' processing steps: Amplification of reference gene primers was used by the study to estimate nucleated cell counts. Clones were sequenced by immunoSEQ multiplex PCR, and TCRdb holds only the in-frame ones, with some missing. The V and J calls and clone size were taken over from that table, and D and trimming were inferred from the DNA. This table holds 250,000 to 350,000 clones, 90% found once. Participant-given clinical history determined each cohort assignment.

The receptor was derived from a woman aged 18-29 years with acute COVID-19. This chain uses TRBV10-2 with TRBJ2-7, with 7 bases aligning to TRBD2. The sample comprised PBMCs or T cells enriched from blood (not recorded which). The CDR3 is CASSRAGAPGEQYF. As DNA, the CDR3 is TGCGCCAGCAGTAGGGCGGGAGCCCCGGGGGAGCAGTACTTC.